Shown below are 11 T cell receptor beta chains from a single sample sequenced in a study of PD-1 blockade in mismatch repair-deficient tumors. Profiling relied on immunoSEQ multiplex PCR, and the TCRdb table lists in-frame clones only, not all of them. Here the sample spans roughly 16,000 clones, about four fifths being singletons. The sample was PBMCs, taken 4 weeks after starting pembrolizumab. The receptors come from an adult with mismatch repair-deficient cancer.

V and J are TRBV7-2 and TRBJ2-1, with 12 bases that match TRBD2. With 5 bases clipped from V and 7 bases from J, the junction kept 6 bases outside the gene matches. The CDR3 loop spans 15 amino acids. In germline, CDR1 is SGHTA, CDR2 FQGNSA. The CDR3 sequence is CASSRLAGVGNEQFF. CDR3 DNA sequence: TGTGCCAGCAGCCGACTAGCGGGAGTCGGGAATGAGCAGTTCTTC.

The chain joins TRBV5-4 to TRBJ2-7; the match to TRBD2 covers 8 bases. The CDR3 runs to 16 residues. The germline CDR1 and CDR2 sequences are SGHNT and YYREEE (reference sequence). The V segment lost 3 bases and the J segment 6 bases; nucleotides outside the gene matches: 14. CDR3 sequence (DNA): TGTGCCAGCAGCTACCCTGGGGTAGCGGGACCTCGCGAGCAGTACTTC. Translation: CASSYPGVAGPREQYF.

In DNA, the CDR3 is TGCAGCGTTGCCCATGGACAGGGCAGCGGTGAAGCTTTCTTT. Protein sequence: CSVAHGQGSGEAFF. The chain joins TRBV29-1 to TRBJ1-1, with TRBD1 matching 8 bases. Germline lookup yields CDR1 SQVTM and CDR2 ANQGSEA. The length of the CDR3 is 14 residues. With 4 bases clipped from V and 7 bases from J, the junction kept 11 bases outside the gene matches.

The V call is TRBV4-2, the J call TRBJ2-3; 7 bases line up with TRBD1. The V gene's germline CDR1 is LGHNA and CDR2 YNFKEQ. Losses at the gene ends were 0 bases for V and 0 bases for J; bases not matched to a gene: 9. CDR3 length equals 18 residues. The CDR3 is CASSQDNYGGQSTDTQYF. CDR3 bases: TGTGCCAGCAGCCAAGATAACTATGGGGGACAGAGCACAGATACGCAGTATTTT.

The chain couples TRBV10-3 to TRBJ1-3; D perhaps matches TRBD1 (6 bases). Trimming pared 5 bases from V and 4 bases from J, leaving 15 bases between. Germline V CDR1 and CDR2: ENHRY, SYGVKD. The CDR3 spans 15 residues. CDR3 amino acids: CAISPGEISGNTIYF. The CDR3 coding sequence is TGTGCCATCAGTCCAGGGGAAATTTCAGGAAACACCATATATTTT.

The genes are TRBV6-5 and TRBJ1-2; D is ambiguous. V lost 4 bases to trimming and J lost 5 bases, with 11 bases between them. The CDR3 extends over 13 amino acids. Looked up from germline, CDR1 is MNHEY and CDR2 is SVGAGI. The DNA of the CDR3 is TGTGCCAGCAGTTCATGGACGGGGTATGGCTACACCTTC. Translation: CASSSWTGYGYTF.

The CDR3 protein is CASSLRWFGQGETQYF. The CDR3 nucleotides read TGTGCCAGCAGTTTAAGGTGGTTCGGACAGGGAGAGACCCAGTACTTC. The gene calls are TRBV27 and TRBJ2-5, with 8 nucleotides matching TRBD1. V lost 2 bases to trimming and J lost 4 bases; unmatched junction nucleotides: 9. CDR1 is MNHEY and CDR2 is SMNVEV in the germline V gene (reference sequence). The CDR3 totals 16 residues.

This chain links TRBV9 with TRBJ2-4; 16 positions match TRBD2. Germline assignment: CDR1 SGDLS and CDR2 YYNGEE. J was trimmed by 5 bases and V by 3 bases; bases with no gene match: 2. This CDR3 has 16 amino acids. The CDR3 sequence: CASSAGLAGGENIQYF. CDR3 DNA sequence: TGTGCCAGCAGCGCGGGACTAGCGGGAGGGGAAAACATTCAGTACTTC.

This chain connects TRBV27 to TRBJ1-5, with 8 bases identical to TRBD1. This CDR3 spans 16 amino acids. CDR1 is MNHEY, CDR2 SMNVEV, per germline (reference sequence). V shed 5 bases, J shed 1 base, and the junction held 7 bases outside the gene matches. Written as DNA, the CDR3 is TGTGCCAGCAGTCCCCGGACAGGGTCGAGCAATCAGCCCCAGCATTTT. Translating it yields CASSPRTGSSNQPQHF.

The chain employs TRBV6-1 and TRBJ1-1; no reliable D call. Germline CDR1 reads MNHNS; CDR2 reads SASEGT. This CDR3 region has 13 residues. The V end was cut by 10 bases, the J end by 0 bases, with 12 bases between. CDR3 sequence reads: CATSHTLNTEAFF. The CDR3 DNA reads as TGTGCCACTTCGCACACCTTGAACACTGAAGCTTTCTTT.

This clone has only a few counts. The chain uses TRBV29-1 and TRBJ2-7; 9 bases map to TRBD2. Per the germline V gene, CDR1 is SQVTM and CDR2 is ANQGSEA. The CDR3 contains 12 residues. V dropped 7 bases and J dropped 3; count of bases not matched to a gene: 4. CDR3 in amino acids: CSAGTSRYEQYF. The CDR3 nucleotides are TGCAGCGCCGGGACTAGCCGCTACGAGCAGTACTTC.